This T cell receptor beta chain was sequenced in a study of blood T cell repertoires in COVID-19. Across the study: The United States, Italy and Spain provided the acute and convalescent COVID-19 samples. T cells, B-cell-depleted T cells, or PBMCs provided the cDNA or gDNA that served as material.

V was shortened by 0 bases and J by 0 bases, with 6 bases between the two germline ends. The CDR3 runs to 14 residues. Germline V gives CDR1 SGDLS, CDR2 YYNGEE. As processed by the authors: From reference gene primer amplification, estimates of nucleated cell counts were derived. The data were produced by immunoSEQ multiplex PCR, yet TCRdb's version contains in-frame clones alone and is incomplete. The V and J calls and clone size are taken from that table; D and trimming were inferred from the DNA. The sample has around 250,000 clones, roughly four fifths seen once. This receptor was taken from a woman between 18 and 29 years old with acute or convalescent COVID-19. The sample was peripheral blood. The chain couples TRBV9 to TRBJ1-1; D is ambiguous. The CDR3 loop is CASSVDGMNTEAFF. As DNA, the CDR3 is TGTGCCAGCAGCGTAGACGGTATGAACACTGAAGCTTTCTTT.